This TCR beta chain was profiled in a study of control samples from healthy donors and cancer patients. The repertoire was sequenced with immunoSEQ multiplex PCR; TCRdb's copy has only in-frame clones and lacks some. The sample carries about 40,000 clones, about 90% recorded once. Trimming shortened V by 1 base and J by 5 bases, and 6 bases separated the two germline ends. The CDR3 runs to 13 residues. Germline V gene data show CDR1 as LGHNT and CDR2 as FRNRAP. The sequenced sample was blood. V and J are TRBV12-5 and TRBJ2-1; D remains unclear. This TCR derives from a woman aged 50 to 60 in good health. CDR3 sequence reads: CASGLGWHNEQFF. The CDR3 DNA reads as TGTGCTAGTGGTTTGGGGTGGCACAATGAGCAGTTCTTC.